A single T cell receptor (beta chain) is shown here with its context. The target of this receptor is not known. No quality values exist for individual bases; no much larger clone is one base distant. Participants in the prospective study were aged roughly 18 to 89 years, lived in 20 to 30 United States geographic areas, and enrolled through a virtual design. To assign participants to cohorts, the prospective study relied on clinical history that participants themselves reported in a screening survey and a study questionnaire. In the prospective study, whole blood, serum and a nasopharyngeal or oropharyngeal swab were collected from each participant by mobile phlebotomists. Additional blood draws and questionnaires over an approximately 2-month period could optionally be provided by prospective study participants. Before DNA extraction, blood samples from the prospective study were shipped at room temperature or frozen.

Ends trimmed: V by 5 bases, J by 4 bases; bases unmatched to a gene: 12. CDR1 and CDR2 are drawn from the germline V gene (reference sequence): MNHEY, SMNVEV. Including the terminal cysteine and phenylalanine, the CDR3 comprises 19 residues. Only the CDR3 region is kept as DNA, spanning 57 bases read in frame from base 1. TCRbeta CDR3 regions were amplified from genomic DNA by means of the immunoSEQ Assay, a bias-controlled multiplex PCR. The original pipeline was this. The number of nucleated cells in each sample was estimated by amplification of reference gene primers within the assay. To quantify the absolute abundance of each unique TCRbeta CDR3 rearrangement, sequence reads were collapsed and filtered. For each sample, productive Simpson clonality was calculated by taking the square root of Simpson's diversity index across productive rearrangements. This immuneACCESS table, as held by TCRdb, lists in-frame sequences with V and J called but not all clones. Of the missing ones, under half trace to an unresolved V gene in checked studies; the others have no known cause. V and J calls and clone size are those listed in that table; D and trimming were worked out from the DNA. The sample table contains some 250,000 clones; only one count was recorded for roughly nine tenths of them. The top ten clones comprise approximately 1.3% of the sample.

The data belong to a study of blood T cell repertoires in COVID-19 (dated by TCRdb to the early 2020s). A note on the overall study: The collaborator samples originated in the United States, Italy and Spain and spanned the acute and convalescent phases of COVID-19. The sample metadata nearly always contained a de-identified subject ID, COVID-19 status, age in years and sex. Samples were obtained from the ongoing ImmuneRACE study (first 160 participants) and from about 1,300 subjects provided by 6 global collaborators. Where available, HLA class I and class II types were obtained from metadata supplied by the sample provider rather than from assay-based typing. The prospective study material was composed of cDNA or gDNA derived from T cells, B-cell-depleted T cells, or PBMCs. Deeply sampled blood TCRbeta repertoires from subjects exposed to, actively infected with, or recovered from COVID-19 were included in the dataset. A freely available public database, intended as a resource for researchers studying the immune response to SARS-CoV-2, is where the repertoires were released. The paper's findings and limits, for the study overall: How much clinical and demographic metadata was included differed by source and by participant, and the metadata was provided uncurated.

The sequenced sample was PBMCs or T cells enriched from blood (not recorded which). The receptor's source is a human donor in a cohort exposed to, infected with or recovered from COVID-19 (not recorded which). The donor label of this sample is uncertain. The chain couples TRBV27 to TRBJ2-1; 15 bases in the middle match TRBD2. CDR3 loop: CASSDPTGTSGGRYNEQFF. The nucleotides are TGTGCCAGCAGTGACCCGACCGGGACTAGCGGGGGGAGGTACAATGAGCAGTTCTTC.